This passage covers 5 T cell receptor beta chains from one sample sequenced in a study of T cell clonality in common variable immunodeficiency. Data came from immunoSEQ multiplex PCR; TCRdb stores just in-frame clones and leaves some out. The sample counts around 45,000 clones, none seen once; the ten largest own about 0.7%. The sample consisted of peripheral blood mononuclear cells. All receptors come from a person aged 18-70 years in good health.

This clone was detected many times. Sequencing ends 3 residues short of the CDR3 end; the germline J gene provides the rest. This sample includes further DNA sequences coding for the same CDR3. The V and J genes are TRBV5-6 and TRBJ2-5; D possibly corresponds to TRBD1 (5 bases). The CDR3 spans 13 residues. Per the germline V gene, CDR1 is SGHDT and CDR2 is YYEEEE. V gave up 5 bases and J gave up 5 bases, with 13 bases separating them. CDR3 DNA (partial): TGTGCCAGCAGACATGACTCAGGGGAGACC. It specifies CASRHDSGET. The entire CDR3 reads CASRHDSGETQYF.

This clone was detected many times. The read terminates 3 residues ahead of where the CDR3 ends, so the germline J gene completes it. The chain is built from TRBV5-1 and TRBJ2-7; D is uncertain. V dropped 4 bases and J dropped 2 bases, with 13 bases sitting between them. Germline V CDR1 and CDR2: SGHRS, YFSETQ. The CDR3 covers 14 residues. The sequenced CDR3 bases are TGCGCCAGCAGCCGTTCCGGTTCGACCTACGAG. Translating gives CASSRSGSTYE. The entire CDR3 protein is CASSRSGSTYEQYF. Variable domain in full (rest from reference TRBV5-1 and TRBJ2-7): KAGVTQTPRYLIKTRGQQVTLSCSPISGHRSVSWYQQTPGQGLQFLFEYFSETQRNKGNFPGRFSGRQFSNSRSEMNVSTLELGDSALYLCASSRSGSTYEQYFGPGTRLTVT.

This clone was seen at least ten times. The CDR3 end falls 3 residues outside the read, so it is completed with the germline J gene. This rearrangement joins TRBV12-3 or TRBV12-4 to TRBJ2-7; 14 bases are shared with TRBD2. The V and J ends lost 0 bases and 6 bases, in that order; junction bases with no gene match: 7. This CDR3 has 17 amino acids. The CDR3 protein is CASSLAGLAGGPTEQYF. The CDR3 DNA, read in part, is TGTGCCAGCAGTTTAGCAGGACTAGCGGGAGGCCCTACCGAG.

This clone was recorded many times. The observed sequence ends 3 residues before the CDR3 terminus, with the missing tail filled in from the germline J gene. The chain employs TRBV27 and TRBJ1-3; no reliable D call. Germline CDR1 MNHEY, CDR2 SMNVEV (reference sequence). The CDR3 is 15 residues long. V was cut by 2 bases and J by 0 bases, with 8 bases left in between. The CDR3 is CASSLLGSSGNTIYF. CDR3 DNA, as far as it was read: TGTGCCAGCAGTTTACTGGGCTCCTCTGGAAACACC.

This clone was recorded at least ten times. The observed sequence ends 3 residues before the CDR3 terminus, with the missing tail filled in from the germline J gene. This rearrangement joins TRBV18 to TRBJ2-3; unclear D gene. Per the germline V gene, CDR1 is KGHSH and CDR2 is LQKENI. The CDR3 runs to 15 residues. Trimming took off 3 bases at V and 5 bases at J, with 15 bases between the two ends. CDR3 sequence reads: CASSPPGGRGDTQYF. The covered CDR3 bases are TGTGCCAGCTCACCTCCCGGCGGCAGAGGAGATACG. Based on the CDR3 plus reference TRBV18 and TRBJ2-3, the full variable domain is NAGVMQNPRHLVRRRGQEARLRCSPMKGHSHVYWYRQLPEEGLKFMVYLQKENIIDESGMPKERFSAEFPKEGPSILRIQQVVRGDSAAYFCASSPPGGRGDTQYFGPGTRLTVL.